This T cell receptor beta chain was retrieved from a study of Ad26.COV2.S vaccination and SARS-CoV-2 variants. Findings and caveats of the study: Analytic work on TCR breadth and depth might have understated the full extent of total T cell responses. Vaccinees reportedly had broad spike-specific CD8+ and CD4+ T cell responses.

Profiling relied on immunoSEQ multiplex PCR, and the TCRdb table lists in-frame clones only, not all of them. The sample records 45,000 or so clones, 75% to 85% being singletons. Germline lookup yields CDR1 KGHSH and CDR2 LQKENI. V shed 2 bases and J shed 0 bases, with 17 bases lying between them. This CDR3 has 19 amino acids. A word on this clone: Its target is not known.

The receptor comes from a human donor who had recovered from COVID-19. Specimen: peripheral blood, collected after recovery from COVID-19. This chain joins TRBV18 and TRBJ2-6, with D perhaps TRBD2 (7 bases). The chain's CDR3 is CASSPRSGTSHSGANVLTF. The CDR3 nucleotides are TGTGCCAGCTCACCAAGGAGCGGGACATCTCACTCTGGGGCCAACGTCCTGACTTTC. Supplemented by reference TRBV18 and TRBJ2-6, the full variable domain reads NAGVMQNPRHLVRRRGQEARLRCSPMKGHSHVYWYRQLPEEGLKFMVYLQKENIIDESGMPKERFSAEFPKEGPSILRIQQVVRGDSAAYFCASSPRSGTSHSGANVLTFGAGSRLTVL.